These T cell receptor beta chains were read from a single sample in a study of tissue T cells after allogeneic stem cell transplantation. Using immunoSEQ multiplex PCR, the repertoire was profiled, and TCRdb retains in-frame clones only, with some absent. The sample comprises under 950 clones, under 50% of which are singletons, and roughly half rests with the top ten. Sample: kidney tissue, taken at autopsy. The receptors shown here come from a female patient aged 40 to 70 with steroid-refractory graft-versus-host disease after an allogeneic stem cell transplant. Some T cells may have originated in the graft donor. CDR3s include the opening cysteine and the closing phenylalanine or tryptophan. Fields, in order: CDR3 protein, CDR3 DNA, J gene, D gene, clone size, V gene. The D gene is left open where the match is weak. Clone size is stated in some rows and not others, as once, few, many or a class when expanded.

CDR3aa: CATSVTGLFTEAFF
CDR3nt: TGCGCCACCTCCGTGACAGGTTTGTTTACTGAAGCTTTCTTT
j_gene: TRBJ1-1
d_gene: -
abundance: few
v_gene: TRBV5-1

CDR3aa: CASSPQGGKNNEQFF
CDR3nt: TGTGCCAGCTCACCCCAGGGGGGGAAAAATAATGAGCAGTTCTTC
j_gene: TRBJ2-1
d_gene: -
abundance: -
v_gene: TRBV18

CDR3aa: CASSLLGLAGKDEQFF
CDR3nt: TGTGCCAGCTCACTCCTCGGACTAGCGGGAAAGGATGAGCAGTTCTTC
j_gene: TRBJ2-1
d_gene: TRBD2
abundance: large
v_gene: TRBV18

CDR3aa: CASSQEGAGAPDEQYF
CDR3nt: TGCGCCAGCAGCCAAGAGGGAGCGGGAGCCCCCGACGAGCAGTACTTC
j_gene: TRBJ2-7
d_gene: TRBD2
abundance: -
v_gene: TRBV4-1

CDR3aa: CAISALRDRGNYGYTF
CDR3nt: TGTGCCATCAGTGCGCTTAGGGACAGGGGGAACTATGGCTACACCTTC
j_gene: TRBJ1-2
d_gene: TRBD1
abundance: large
v_gene: TRBV10-3

CDR3aa: CASSQGGVITEAFF
CDR3nt: TGTGCCAGCAGCCAAGGGGGCGTCATCACTGAAGCTTTCTTT
j_gene: TRBJ1-1
d_gene: -
abundance: -
v_gene: TRBV3-1/TRBV3-2

CDR3aa: CASSYSIGLLGNTIYF
CDR3nt: TGTGCCAGCAGTTACTCGATCGGACTGTTGGGGAACACCATATATTTT
j_gene: TRBJ1-3
d_gene: -
abundance: few
v_gene: TRBV6-5

CDR3aa: CASTPGLNTEAFF
CDR3nt: TGTGCCAGCACCCCTGGGCTGAACACTGAAGCTTTCTTT
j_gene: TRBJ1-1
d_gene: -
abundance: once
v_gene: TRBV6-2/TRBV6-3

CDR3aa: CASSLQGAGTQYF
CDR3nt: TGTGCCAGCAGTTTACAGGGAGCGGGAACGCAGTATTTT
j_gene: TRBJ2-3
d_gene: TRBD2
abundance: once
v_gene: TRBV28

CDR3aa: CASSPPLGHTGELFF
CDR3nt: TGTGCCAGCAGCCCACCACTGGGTCATACCGGGGAGCTGTTTTTT
j_gene: TRBJ2-2
d_gene: -
abundance: large
v_gene: TRBV7-9

CDR3aa: CARTRGQYNEQFF
CDR3nt: TGCGCCAGAACGCGGGGGCAGTACAATGAGCAGTTCTTC
j_gene: TRBJ2-1
d_gene: -
abundance: -
v_gene: TRBV10-1

CDR3aa: CASSVGTGRETQYF
CDR3nt: TGTGCCAGCAGCGTAGGCACAGGGCGAGAGACCCAGTACTTC
j_gene: TRBJ2-5
d_gene: -
abundance: -
v_gene: TRBV9

CDR3aa: CASSLAGASGNTIYF
CDR3nt: TGTGCCAGCAGCTTGGCGGGGGCCTCTGGAAACACCATATATTTT
j_gene: TRBJ1-3
d_gene: -
abundance: -
v_gene: TRBV5-4

CDR3aa: CSVGRDGYTEAFF
CDR3nt: TGCAGCGTTGGCCGGGACGGCTACACTGAAGCTTTCTTT
j_gene: TRBJ1-1
d_gene: -
abundance: -
v_gene: TRBV29-1

CDR3aa: CASSQGPGLHNEQFF
CDR3nt: TGTGCCAGCAGCCAGGGGCCGGGACTGCACAATGAGCAGTTCTTC
j_gene: TRBJ2-1
d_gene: -
abundance: -
v_gene: TRBV3-1/TRBV3-2

CDR3aa: CSVRTGSNGYTF
CDR3nt: TGCAGCGTCCGGACAGGGTCCAATGGCTACACCTTC
j_gene: TRBJ1-2
d_gene: TRBD1
abundance: once
v_gene: TRBV29-1

CDR3aa: CASSVGQVSTDTQYF
CDR3nt: TGTGCCAGCAGCGTCGGACAGGTTAGCACAGATACGCAGTATTTT
j_gene: TRBJ2-3
d_gene: TRBD1
abundance: few
v_gene: TRBV9

CDR3aa: CASSLGQGHGSGQPQHF
CDR3nt: TGTGCCAGCAGCCTGGGACAGGGTCATGGTTCGGGTCAGCCCCAGCATTTT
j_gene: TRBJ1-5
d_gene: TRBD1
abundance: large
v_gene: TRBV2

CDR3aa: CASSYGLYNEQFF
CDR3nt: TGCGCCAGCAGCTACGGACTCTACAATGAGCAGTTCTTC
j_gene: TRBJ2-1
d_gene: -
abundance: medium-sized
v_gene: TRBV5-1

CDR3aa: CASSEWWTSVSYEQYF
CDR3nt: TGTGCCAGCAGTGAATGGTGGACATCGGTGAGCTACGAGCAGTACTTC
j_gene: TRBJ2-7
d_gene: -
abundance: -
v_gene: TRBV6-1

CDR3aa: CAWSKNYGYTF
CDR3nt: TGTGCCTGGAGTAAAAACTATGGCTACACCTTC
j_gene: TRBJ1-2
d_gene: -
abundance: -
v_gene: TRBV30

CDR3aa: CASRETDLSSYEQYF
CDR3nt: TGTGCCAGCAGGGAGACAGACTTGAGCTCCTACGAGCAGTACTTC
j_gene: TRBJ2-7
d_gene: -
abundance: -
v_gene: TRBV2

CDR3aa: CASSEWGGSNQPQHF
CDR3nt: TGTGCCAGCAGTGAATGGGGAGGTAGCAATCAGCCCCAGCATTTT
j_gene: TRBJ1-5
d_gene: -
abundance: few
v_gene: TRBV6-1

CDR3aa: CASTGTSGYNEQFF
CDR3nt: TGTGCCAGCACCGGGACTAGCGGGTACAATGAGCAGTTCTTC
j_gene: TRBJ2-1
d_gene: TRBD2
abundance: few
v_gene: TRBV5-5

CDR3aa: CAISDSTGFTEAFF
CDR3nt: TGTGCCATCAGTGACTCGACAGGGTTCACTGAAGCTTTCTTT
j_gene: TRBJ1-1
d_gene: TRBD1
abundance: large
v_gene: TRBV10-3

CDR3aa: CASRRGGSSYEQYF
CDR3nt: TGTGCCAGCAGACGGGGAGGGTCATCCTACGAGCAGTACTTC
j_gene: TRBJ2-7
d_gene: TRBD2
abundance: once
v_gene: TRBV7-6

CDR3aa: CASSARGLGNEQFF
CDR3nt: TGTGCCAGCAGCGCCCGAGGACTAGGCAATGAGCAGTTCTTC
j_gene: TRBJ2-1
d_gene: TRBD2
abundance: -
v_gene: TRBV9

CDR3aa: CATRTGGEDEQYF
CDR3nt: TGTGCCACCCGGACAGGGGGGGAAGACGAGCAGTACTTC
j_gene: TRBJ2-7
d_gene: TRBD1
abundance: -
v_gene: TRBV3-1/TRBV3-2

CDR3aa: CASSLWTGEETQYF
CDR3nt: TGTGCCAGCAGCTTATGGACGGGGGAGGAGACCCAGTACTTC
j_gene: TRBJ2-5
d_gene: -
abundance: -
v_gene: TRBV7-9